These 26 T cell receptor beta chains were all obtained from the same sample, sequenced in a study of OX40 agonist ivuxolimab in advanced cancers. Assay used: immunoSEQ multiplex PCR; TCRdb lists only in-frame clones, some missing. The sample yields under 90,000 clones, more than 85% seen once. The specimen was CD4+ or CD8+ T cells sorted from blood, collected in a trial of the OX40 agonist ivuxolimab. Receptors were obtained from an adult with an advanced solid tumor such as melanoma, head and neck, liver or kidney cancer.

This chain joins TRBV30 and TRBJ2-2; D not certain. V lost 7 bases and J lost 1, with 7 bases in between. The CDR3 is made up of 12 amino acids. CDR1 and CDR2 (germline): GTSNPN, SVGIG (reference sequence). CDR3 residues: CASRENTGELFF. The CDR3 nucleotides are TGTGCCTCCCGAGAGAACACCGGGGAGCTGTTTTTT.

In nucleotides, the CDR3 is TGTGCCAGCAGCTTAGTGGGGGTGAACACTGAAGCTTTCTTT. It codes for CASSLVGVNTEAFF. The rearrangement joins TRBV7-3 to TRBJ1-1; TRBD1 is a possible D gene (5 bases). CDR1 SGHTA and CDR2 FQGTGA come from the germline V gene. There are 14 residues in the CDR3. Trimming removed 2 bases from V and 0 bases from J, with 7 bases in between. The whole variable domain, remainder taken from reference TRBV7-3 and TRBJ1-1, is GAGVSQTPSNKVTEKGKYVELRCDPISGHTALYWYRQSLGQGPEFLIYFQGTGAADDSGLPNDRFFAVRPEGSVSTLKIQRTERGDSAVYLCASSLVGVNTEAFFGQGTRLTVV.

The chain links TRBV19 to TRBJ2-1; tentative D call: TRBD1 (6 bases). The length of the CDR3 is 16 residues. With 5 bases removed from V and 9 bases from J, the gap between germline ends came to 23 bases. Looked up from germline, CDR1 is LNHDA and CDR2 is SQIVND (reference sequence). The CDR3 is CASSPLTRGPRGEQFF. The CDR3, as DNA: TGTGCCAGTAGTCCACTTACCAGGGGACCAAGGGGTGAGCAGTTCTTC.

This rearrangement joins TRBV7-2 to TRBJ2-5; 8 bases agree with TRBD1. CDR3 length: 17 residues. Germline-derived CDR1 and CDR2 are SGHTA and FQGNSA. V shed 0 bases and J 4 bases; nucleotides not matched to a gene: 10. The CDR3 here is CASSLAPDRVGRETQYF. The CDR3 DNA reads TGTGCCAGCAGCTTAGCGCCGGACAGGGTGGGGCGAGAGACCCAGTACTTC. The full variable domain, its missing parts supplied by reference TRBV7-2 and TRBJ2-5, is GAGVSQSPSNKVTEKGKDVELRCDPISGHTALYWYRQSLGQGLEFLIYFQGNSAPDKSGLPSDRFSAERTGGSVSTLTIQRTQQEDSAVYLCASSLAPDRVGRETQYFGPGTRLLVL.

This clone was counted a few times. The chain has TRBV11-3 and TRBJ2-6; D could derive from TRBD1 or TRBD2 (5 bases each). The CDR3 loop spans 14 amino acids. Deletions cut 3 bases from V and 4 bases from J, with 7 bases between. Per germline, CDR1 SGHNT and CDR2 YENEEA. CDR3 coding DNA: TGTGCCAGCAGCTTTGGGACCGGGGCCAACGTCCTGACTTTC. Protein product: CASSFGTGANVLTF.

The chain couples TRBV14 to TRBJ2-5; maybe TRBD1 (6 bases). CDR1 and CDR2 (germline): SGHDN, FVKESK. Trimming left V 0 bases short and J 1 base short, with 9 bases between. The CDR3 is made up of 15 amino acids. CDR3: CASSQDRTVQETQYF. CDR3 bases: TGTGCCAGCAGCCAAGATCGGACAGTCCAAGAGACCCAGTACTTC.

The V gene is TRBV5-6, the J gene TRBJ1-2; weak D call: TRBD1 (5 bases). Between the trimmed V and J ends, which lost 1 base and 7 bases, there was a span of 20 bases. CDR3 length equals 16 residues. The germline CDR1 and CDR2 sequences are SGHDT and YYEEEE. The CDR3 loop reads CASSLSPQSQGVGYTF. CDR3 in DNA: TGTGCCAGCAGCTTGTCTCCCCAATCTCAGGGTGTTGGCTACACCTTC. Full variable domain (missing parts from reference TRBV5-6 and TRBJ1-2): DAGVTQSPTHLIKTRGQQVTLRCSPKSGHDTVSWYQQALGQGPQFIFQYYEEEERQRGNFPDRFSGHQFPNYSSELNVNALLLGDSALYLCASSLSPQSQGVGYTFGSGTRLTVV.

The chain is built from TRBV7-3 and TRBJ2-2; tentatively, D is TRBD2 (5 bases). CDR3 length: 16 amino acids. CDR1 and CDR2 from the germline V gene are SGHTA and FQGTGA. V lost 5 bases to trimming and J lost 6 bases, with 19 bases between them. The CDR3 DNA is TGTGCCAGCAGCCCCCTGGCTAGCCGCTCGCCCGGGGAGCTGTTTTTT. As protein: CASSPLASRSPGELFF.

This chain connects TRBV2 to TRBJ2-2; 8 nucleotides line up with TRBD1. With V trimmed by 7 bases and J by 6 bases, 7 bases remained unmatched. CDR3 size: 14 residues. Germline V gene sequence: CDR1 SNHLY, CDR2 FYNNEI. The CDR3 DNA follows: TGTGCCAGCACGGGGACAGGAAGCGCCGGGGAGCTGTTTTTT. This sequence encodes CASTGTGSAGELFF.

A single count supports this clone. J is TRBJ1-1 and V is TRBV6-5, with D perhaps matching TRBD1 (5 bases). The CDR3 has 14 residues. Trimming stripped 6 bases from V and 4 bases from J, with 15 bases between. Germline values: CDR1 MNHEY, CDR2 SVGAGI. The CDR3 loop reads CASRPAQRGTEAFF. The CDR3 nucleotides are TGTGCCAGCAGACCCGCACAAAGGGGCACTGAAGCTTTCTTT.

The V gene is TRBV2, the J gene TRBJ2-4, with unresolved D. The ends were cut back, 2 bases at V and 3 bases at J, with 8 bases in the middle. Looked up from germline, CDR1 is SNHLY and CDR2 is FYNNEI. The CDR3 extends over 14 amino acids. The CDR3 DNA reads as TGTGCCAGCAGTGAAAGGGAAGGCAAAAACATTCAGTACTTC. This codes for CASSEREGKNIQYF.

This chain links TRBV4-2 with TRBJ1-3; no definite D call. The ends were cut back, 1 base at V and 4 bases at J, with 2 bases in the middle. The CDR3 is 12 amino acids. Germline lookup yields CDR1 LGHNA and CDR2 YNFKEQ. CDR3 nucleotides: TGTGCCAGCAGCCAAGTCGGAAACACCATATATTTT. Translation: CASSQVGNTIYF.

The chain links TRBV2 to TRBJ2-4; D is ambiguous. Germline values: CDR1 SNHLY, CDR2 FYNNEI. Trimming removed 1 base at V and 0 bases at J, with 10 bases between. The CDR3 sequence is 16 residues long. This CDR3 reads CASSEVVGIAKNIQYF. DNA of the CDR3: TGTGCCAGCAGTGAAGTGGTAGGGATAGCCAAAAACATTCAGTACTTC.

The rearrangement links TRBV30 to TRBJ2-5; D gene ambiguous. CDR3 length: 12 amino acids. Germline V gives CDR1 GTSNPN, CDR2 SVGIG (reference sequence). V was shortened by 2 bases and J by 2 bases, with 6 bases between the two germline ends. The CDR3 DNA follows: TGTGCCTGGAGTTCTGTTCAAGAGACCCAGTACTTC. It specifies CAWSSVQETQYF.

The chain recombines TRBV11-2 with TRBJ1-1, with 10 bases matching TRBD1. Germline trimming cut 5 bases from V and 3 bases from J; bases unmatched to any gene: 9. CDR3 size: 16 residues. CDR1 is SGHAT and CDR2 is FQNNGV in the germline V gene. CDR3 residues: CASSPLGQGVYTEAFF. CDR3 in DNA: TGTGCCAGCAGCCCCCTCGGACAGGGGGTGTACACTGAAGCTTTCTTT. The complete variable domain, with remaining parts taken from reference TRBV11-2 and TRBJ1-1, reads EAGVAQSPRYKIIEKRQSVAFWCNPISGHATLYWYQQILGQGPKLLIQFQNNGVVDDSQLPKDRFSAERLKGVDSTLKIQPAKLEDSAVYLCASSPLGQGVYTEAFFGQGTRLTVV.

V gene TRBV6-5 combines with J gene TRBJ2-7; D unresolved. The germline V and J ends were trimmed by 7 bases and 4 bases, with 8 bases remaining between them. The CDR3 runs 11 residues. Germline V gene data show CDR1 as MNHEY and CDR2 as SVGAGI. CDR3 region: CASTQGYEQYF. DNA for the CDR3: TGTGCCAGCACCCAAGGATACGAGCAGTACTTC.

This clone was seen only once. The chain recombines TRBV2 with TRBJ2-7; the match to TRBD1 covers 11 bases. Germline CDR1 SNHLY, CDR2 FYNNEI. CDR3 size: 19 residues. Germline trimming cut 2 bases from V and 2 bases from J; bases unmatched to any gene: 14. The CDR3 sequence is CASSERGDRGASQPYEQYF. The CDR3 region has the DNA TGTGCCAGCAGTGAAAGGGGGGACAGGGGGGCCTCGCAACCCTACGAGCAGTACTTC.

This clone has more than one count but fewer than ten. This CDR3 is CASSELNGVTPYNEQFF. CDR3 DNA sequence: TGTGCCAGCAGTGAGTTAAACGGGGTAACCCCCTACAATGAGCAGTTCTTC. The J gene is TRBJ2-1, the V gene TRBV6-1, with a tentative D call TRBD2 (5 bases). Between the trimmed V and J ends, which lost 3 bases and 2 bases, there was a span of 17 bases. The CDR3 is made up of 17 amino acids. Germline values: CDR1 MNHNS, CDR2 SASEGT.

This chain uses TRBV29-1 with TRBJ2-6; 10 positions agree with TRBD1. Germline V gene sequence: CDR1 SQVTM, CDR2 ANQGSEA. This CDR3 has 15 amino acids. V lost 7 bases to trimming and J lost 2 bases; unmatched junction nucleotides: 5. CDR3 protein: CSARDRGAGANVLTF. The DNA of the CDR3 is TGCAGCGCCCGGGACAGGGGAGCTGGGGCCAACGTCCTGACTTTC.

V gene TRBV12-5 combines with J gene TRBJ2-4; TRBD2 matches at 7 bases. Germline V gene data show CDR1 as LGHNT and CDR2 as FRNRAP. V shed 1 base, J shed 8 bases, and the junction held 8 bases outside the gene matches. The CDR3 spans 15 residues. CDR3 nucleotides: TGTGCTAGTGGTTTGGGTCTAGCGGTACAGGACATTCAGTACTTC. Its protein product is CASGLGLAVQDIQYF.

The rearrangement links TRBV11-2 to TRBJ1-4; D remains unclear. V was clipped by 4 bases and J by 5 bases, with 11 bases between them. This CDR3 is built from 14 residues. CDR1 and CDR2 from the germline V gene are SGHAT and FQNNGV. CDR3 sequence reads: CASSSGVLNEKLFF. In DNA, the CDR3 is TGTGCCAGCAGCTCCGGGGTTTTAAATGAAAAACTGTTTTTT.

J is TRBJ2-2 and V is TRBV7-6; D remains unclear. The V gene lost 1 base and the J gene lost 5 bases, with 8 bases spanning the gap. From germline, CDR1 is SGHVS and CDR2 FNYEAQ. CDR3 size: 14 residues. CDR3 region: CASSLDGGTGELFF. The CDR3 DNA is TGTGCCAGCAGCTTAGATGGCGGTACCGGGGAGCTGTTTTTT. Full variable domain (missing parts from reference TRBV7-6 and TRBJ2-2): GAGVSQSPRYKVTKRGQDVALRCDPISGHVSLYWYRQALGQGPEFLTYFNYEAQQDKSGLPNDRFSAERPEGSISTLTIQRTEQRDSAMYRCASSLDGGTGELFFGEGSRLTVL.

This chain connects TRBV7-9 to TRBJ2-3; 11 bases are a match to TRBD2. The CDR3 length is 16 residues. Germline CDR1 SEHNR, CDR2 FQNEAQ (reference sequence). With V trimmed by 4 bases and J by 4 bases, 7 bases remained unmatched. Here the CDR3 reads CASSSRLAGSSDTQYF. CDR3 sequence (DNA): TGTGCCAGCAGCTCCCGACTAGCGGGGTCATCAGATACGCAGTATTTT.

The chain joins TRBV6-5 to TRBJ1-1; no clear D. Germline CDR1 MNHEY, CDR2 SVGAGI. V was cut by 6 bases and J by 0 bases, with 11 bases left in between. The CDR3 length is 14 residues. The CDR3 loop reads CASRGVRLNTEAFF. In DNA, the CDR3 is TGTGCCAGCAGGGGAGTTCGACTGAACACTGAAGCTTTCTTT.

This clone occurred once. The chain recombines TRBV12-5 with TRBJ2-5, with D unclear. V was cut by 6 bases and J by 7 bases, with 18 bases left in between. This CDR3 is 14 amino acids long. CDR1 LGHNT and CDR2 FRNRAP come from the germline V gene. CDR3: CASGELPLWGTQYF. The CDR3 DNA sequence: TGTGCTAGTGGCGAGCTTCCCTTATGGGGGACCCAGTACTTC.

The genes are TRBV2 and TRBJ1-1; the D is unclear. Looked up from germline, CDR1 is SNHLY and CDR2 is FYNNEI. The ends were cut back, 2 bases at V and 5 bases at J, with 12 bases in the middle. The CDR3 loop spans 14 amino acids. The CDR3: CASSERQVGTEAFF. The CDR3 nucleotides are TGTGCCAGCAGTGAAAGGCAGGTGGGGACTGAAGCTTTCTTT.